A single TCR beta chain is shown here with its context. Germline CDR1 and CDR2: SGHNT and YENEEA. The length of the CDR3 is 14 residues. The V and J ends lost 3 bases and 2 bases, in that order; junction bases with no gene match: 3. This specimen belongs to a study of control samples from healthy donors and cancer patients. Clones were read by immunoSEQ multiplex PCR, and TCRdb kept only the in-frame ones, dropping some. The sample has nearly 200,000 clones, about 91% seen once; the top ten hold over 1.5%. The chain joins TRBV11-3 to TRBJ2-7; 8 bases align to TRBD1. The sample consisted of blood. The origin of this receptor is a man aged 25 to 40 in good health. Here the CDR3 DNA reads TGTGCCAGCAGCTTGGGACAGGCACCCTACGAGCAGTACTTC. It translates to CASSLGQAPYEQYF.